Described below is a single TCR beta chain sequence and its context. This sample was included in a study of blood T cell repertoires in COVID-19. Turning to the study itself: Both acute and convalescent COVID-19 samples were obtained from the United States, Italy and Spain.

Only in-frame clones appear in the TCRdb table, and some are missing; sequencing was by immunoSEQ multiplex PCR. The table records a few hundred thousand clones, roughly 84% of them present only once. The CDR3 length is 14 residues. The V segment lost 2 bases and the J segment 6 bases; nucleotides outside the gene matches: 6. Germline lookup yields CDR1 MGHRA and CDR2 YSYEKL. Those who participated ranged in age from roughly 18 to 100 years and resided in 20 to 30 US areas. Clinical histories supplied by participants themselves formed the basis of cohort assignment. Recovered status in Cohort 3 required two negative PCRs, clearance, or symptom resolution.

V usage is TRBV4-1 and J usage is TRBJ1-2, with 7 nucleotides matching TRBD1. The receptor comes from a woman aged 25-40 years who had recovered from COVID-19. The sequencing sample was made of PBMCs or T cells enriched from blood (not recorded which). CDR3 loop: CASSQNRGRDGYTF. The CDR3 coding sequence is TGCGCCAGCAGCCAAAACAGGGGACGCGATGGCTACACCTTC.